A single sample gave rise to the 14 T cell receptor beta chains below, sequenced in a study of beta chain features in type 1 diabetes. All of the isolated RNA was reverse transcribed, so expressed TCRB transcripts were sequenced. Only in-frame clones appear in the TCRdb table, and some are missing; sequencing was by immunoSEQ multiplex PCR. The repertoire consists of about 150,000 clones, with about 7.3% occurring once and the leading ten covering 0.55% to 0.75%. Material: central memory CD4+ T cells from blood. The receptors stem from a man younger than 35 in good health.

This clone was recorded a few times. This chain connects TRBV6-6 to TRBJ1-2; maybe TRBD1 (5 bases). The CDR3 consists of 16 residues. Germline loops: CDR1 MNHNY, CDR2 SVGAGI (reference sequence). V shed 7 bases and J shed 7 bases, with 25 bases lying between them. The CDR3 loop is CASTRGGRAASVGYTF. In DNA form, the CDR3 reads TGTGCCAGCACCCGGGGGGGAAGAGCGGCGAGCGTTGGCTACACCTTC.

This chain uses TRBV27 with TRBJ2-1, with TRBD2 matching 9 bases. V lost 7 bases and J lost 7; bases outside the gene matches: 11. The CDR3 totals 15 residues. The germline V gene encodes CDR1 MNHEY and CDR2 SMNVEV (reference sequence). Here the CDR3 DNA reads TGTGCCAGCACCAAAGCGGGGGGCCCTCATAATGAGCAGTTCTTC. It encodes CASTKAGGPHNEQFF.

CDR3 coding DNA: TGTGCCAGCAGCTTAAGACAGGGGGCGAACACTGAAGCTTTCTTT. As protein: CASSLRQGANTEAFF. The chain is built from TRBV11-2 and TRBJ1-1, with 10 nucleotides matching TRBD1. CDR1 is SGHAT, CDR2 FQNNGV, per germline. Trimming cost V 2 bases and J 1 base; bases outside gene matches: 1. The CDR3 is 15 amino acids.

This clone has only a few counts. The CDR3 DNA reads TGTGCCAGCAGTTCCGGCGGGGGGTTACCCTACAATGAGCAGTTCTTC. Encoded protein: CASSSGGGLPYNEQFF. The V and J genes are TRBV28 and TRBJ2-1; 8 bases are shared with TRBD2. The CDR3 runs to 16 residues. Germline V CDR1 and CDR2: MDHEN, SYDVKM. J gave up 2 bases and V 4 bases, and 7 bases lay outside the gene matches.

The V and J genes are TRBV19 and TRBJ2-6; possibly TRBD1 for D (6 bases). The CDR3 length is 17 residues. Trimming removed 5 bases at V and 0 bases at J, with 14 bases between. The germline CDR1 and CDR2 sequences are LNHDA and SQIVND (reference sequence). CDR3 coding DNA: TGTGCCAGTAGTCCAGGACAGATCCGCTCTGGGGCCAACGTCCTGACTTTC. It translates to CASSPGQIRSGANVLTF.

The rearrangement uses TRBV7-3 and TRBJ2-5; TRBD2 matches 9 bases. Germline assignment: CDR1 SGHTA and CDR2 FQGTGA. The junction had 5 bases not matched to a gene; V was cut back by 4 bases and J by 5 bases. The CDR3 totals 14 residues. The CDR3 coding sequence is TGTGCCAGCAGCTATAGCGGGAGTGGGGAGACCCAGTACTTC. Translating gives CASSYSGSGETQYF.

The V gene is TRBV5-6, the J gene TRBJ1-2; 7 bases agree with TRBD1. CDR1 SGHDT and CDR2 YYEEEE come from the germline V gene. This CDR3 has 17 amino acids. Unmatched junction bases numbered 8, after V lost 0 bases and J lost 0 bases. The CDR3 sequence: CASSLAGRGDSNYGYTF. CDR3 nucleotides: TGTGCCAGCAGCTTGGCGGGCAGGGGGGATTCTAACTATGGCTACACCTTC.

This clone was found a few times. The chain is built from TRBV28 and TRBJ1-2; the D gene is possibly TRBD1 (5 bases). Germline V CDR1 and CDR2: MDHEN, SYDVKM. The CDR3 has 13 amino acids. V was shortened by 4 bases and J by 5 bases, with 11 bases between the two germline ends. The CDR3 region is CASSSHRIYGYTF. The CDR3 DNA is TGTGCCAGCAGTTCCCACAGGATATATGGCTACACCTTC.

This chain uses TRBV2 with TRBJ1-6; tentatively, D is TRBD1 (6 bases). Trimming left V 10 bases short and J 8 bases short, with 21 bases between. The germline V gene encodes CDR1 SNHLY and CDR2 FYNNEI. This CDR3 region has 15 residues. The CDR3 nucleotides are TGTGCCACACAGCAATGGGGGCTCGGCGATTCACCCCTCCACTTT. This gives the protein CATQQWGLGDSPLHF.

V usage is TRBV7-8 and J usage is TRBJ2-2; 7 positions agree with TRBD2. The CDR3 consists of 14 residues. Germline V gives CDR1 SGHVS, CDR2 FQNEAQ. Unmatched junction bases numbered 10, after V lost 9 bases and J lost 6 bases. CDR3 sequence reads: CASTAGVWSGELFF. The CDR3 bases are TGTGCCAGTACCGCGGGAGTTTGGTCCGGGGAGCTGTTTTTT.

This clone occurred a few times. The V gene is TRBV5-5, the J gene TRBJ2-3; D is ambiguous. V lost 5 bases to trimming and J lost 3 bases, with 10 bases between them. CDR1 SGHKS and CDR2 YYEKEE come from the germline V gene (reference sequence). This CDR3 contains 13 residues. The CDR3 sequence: CASRTPGTDTQYF. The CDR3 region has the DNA TGTGCCAGCAGGACCCCCGGGACAGATACGCAGTATTTT.

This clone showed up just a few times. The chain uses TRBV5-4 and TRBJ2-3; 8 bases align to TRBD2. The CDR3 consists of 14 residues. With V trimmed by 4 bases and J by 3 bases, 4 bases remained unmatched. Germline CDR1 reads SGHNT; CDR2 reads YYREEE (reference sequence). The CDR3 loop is CASSPTSATDTQYF. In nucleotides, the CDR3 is TGTGCCAGCAGCCCGACTAGCGCGACAGATACGCAGTATTTT.

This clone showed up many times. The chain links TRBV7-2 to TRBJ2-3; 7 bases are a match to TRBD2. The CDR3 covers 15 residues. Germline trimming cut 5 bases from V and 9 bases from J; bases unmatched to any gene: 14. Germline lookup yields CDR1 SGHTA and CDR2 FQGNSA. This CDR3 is CASSGSGLPAGTQYF. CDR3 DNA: TGTGCCAGCAGCGGATCGGGACTCCCAGCGGGGACGCAGTATTTT. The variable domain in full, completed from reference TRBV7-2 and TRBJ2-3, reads GAGVSQSPSNKVTEKGKDVELRCDPISGHTALYWYRQSLGQGLEFLIYFQGNSAPDKSGLPSDRFSAERTGGSVSTLTIQRTQQEDSAVYLCASSGSGLPAGTQYFGPGTRLTVL.

This CDR3 reads CASSIAGGGANVLTF. The CDR3 DNA sequence: TGTGCCAGTAGTATAGCAGGGGGTGGGGCCAACGTCCTGACTTTC. The chain recombines TRBV19 with TRBJ2-6; 7 bases are a match to TRBD1. CDR1 and CDR2 (germline): LNHDA, SQIVND (reference sequence). This CDR3 contains 15 residues. With 1 base clipped from V and 3 bases from J, the junction kept 0 bases outside the gene matches.